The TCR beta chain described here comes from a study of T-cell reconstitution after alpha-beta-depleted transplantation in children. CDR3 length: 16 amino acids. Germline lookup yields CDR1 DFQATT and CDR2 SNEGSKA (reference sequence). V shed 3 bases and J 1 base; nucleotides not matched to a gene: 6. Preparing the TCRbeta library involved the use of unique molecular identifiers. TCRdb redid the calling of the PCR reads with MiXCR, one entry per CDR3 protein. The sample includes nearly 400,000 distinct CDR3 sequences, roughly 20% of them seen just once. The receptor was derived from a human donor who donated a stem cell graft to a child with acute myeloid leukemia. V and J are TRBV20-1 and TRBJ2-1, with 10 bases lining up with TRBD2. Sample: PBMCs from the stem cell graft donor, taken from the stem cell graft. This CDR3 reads CSASLTAGGSYNEQFF. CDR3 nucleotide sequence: TGCAGTGCTAGTCTAACAGCGGGAGGGTCCTACAATGAGCAGTTCTTC.